A selection of T cell receptor beta chains follows, all from one sample in a study of cytomegalovirus exposure and HLA in healthy donors. TCRdb's table, derived via immunoSEQ multiplex PCR, lists solely in-frame clones and lacks some. The table has 150,000 to 200,000 clones, 75% to 80% seen once. The specimen was PBMCs. The origin of the receptors is a woman between 45 and 60 years old in good health and CMV-seropositive. CDR3s leave out the opening cysteine and the closing phenylalanine or tryptophan.

12	TRBV29-1	TRBJ1-1	SVDPTGINTEAF
11	TRBV5-8	TRBJ1-1	ASSFDRDTEAF
13	TRBV6-5	TRBJ1-4	ASSYSRSTNEKLF
12	TRBV15	TRBJ1-1	ATSRGQVNTEAF
13	TRBV19	TRBJ2-7	ASSIAVQGTYEQY
13	TRBV10-3	TRBJ2-7	AISETSGRAGEQY
9	TRBV2	TRBJ1-6	ASSDKSPLH
12	TRBV6-5	TRBJ1-5	ASSSRGGNQPQH
12	TRBV5-6	TRBJ2-1	ASSLTADSTPRF
12	TRBV2	TRBJ2-7	ASSATTGGYEQY
13	TRBV5-5	TRBJ1-3	ASSLAWAAGNTIY
12	TRBV5-1	TRBJ2-2	ASSSTGGAGELF
14	TRBV5-4	TRBJ2-7	ASSDGRLAGSYEQY
12	TRBV6-6	TRBJ1-6	ASSRVGTESPLH
13	TRBV19	TRBJ2-1	ASSILGLAGDEQF
16	TRBV9	TRBJ2-1	ASSVAPVETSGNNEQF
13	TRBV7-3	TRBJ2-1	ASSLNAVSYNEQF
20	TRBV28	TRBJ1-1	ASSLSGRLKTGTGGVNTEAF
13	TRBV6-6	TRBJ2-7	ASSYVTSGRREQY
12	TRBV5-5	TRBJ2-4	ASSSGGAKNIQY
7	TRBV7-9	TRBJ2-7	ASRVTGE
10	TRBV6-1	TRBJ2-5	ASALTGETQY
11	TRBV29-1	TRBJ1-1	SVVEQQNTEAF
12	TRBV11-2	TRBJ1-1	ASSLAAEGAEAF
11	TRBV7-9	TRBJ2-7	ASSLVTGYEQY
10	TRBV10-2	TRBJ1-1	ASRDDSPEAF
14	TRBV7-8	TRBJ2-7	ASSHQKGGDPYEQY
10	TRBV28	TRBJ1-5	ATGGSNQPQH
13	TRBV19	TRBJ1-3	ASSIDSSTGNTIY
13	TRBV5-6	TRBJ2-7	ASSYRTLGGLEQY
12	TRBV15	TRBJ1-1	ATSNRGTNTEAF